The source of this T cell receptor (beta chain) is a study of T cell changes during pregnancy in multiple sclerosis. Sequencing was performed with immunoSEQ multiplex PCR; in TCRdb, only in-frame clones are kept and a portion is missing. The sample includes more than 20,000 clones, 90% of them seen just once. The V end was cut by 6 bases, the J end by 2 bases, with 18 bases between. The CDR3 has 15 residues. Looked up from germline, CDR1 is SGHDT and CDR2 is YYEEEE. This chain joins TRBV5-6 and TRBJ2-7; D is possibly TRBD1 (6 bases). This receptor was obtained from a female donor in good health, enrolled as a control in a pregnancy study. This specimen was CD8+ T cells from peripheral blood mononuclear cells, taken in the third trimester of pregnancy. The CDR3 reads CASKYRETATYEQYF. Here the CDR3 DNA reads TGTGCCAGCAAGTACAGGGAAACTGCGACCTACGAGCAGTACTTC.